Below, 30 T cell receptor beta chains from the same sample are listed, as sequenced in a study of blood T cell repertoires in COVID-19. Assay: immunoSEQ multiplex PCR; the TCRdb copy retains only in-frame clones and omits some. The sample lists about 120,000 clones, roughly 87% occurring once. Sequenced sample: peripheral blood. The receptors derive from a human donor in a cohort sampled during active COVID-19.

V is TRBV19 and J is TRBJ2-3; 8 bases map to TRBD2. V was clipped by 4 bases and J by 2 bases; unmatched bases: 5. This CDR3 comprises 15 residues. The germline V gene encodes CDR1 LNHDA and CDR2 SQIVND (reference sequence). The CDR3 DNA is TGTGCCAGTAGTACGGGACTAGGGGCCACAGATACGCAGTATTTT. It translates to CASSTGLGATDTQYF.

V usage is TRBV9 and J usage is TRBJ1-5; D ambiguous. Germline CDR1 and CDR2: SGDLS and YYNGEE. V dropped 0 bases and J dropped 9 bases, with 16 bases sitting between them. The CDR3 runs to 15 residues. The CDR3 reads CASSVDSGWVWPQHF. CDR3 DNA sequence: TGTGCCAGCAGCGTAGATTCAGGCTGGGTATGGCCCCAGCATTTT.

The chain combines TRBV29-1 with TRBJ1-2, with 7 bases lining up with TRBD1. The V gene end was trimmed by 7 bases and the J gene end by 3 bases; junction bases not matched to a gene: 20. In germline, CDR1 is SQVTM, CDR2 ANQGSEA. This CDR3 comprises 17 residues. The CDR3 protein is CSGGSGEGGALDYGYTF. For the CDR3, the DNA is TGCAGCGGTGGCTCGGGTGAAGGGGGCGCCTTGGACTATGGCTACACCTTC.

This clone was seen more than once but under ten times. CDR3 sequence: CASGGQGDEKLFF. DNA for the CDR3: TGCGCCAGCGGGGGACAGGGAGATGAAAAACTGTTTTTT. The chain employs TRBV10-1 and TRBJ1-4; 9 nucleotides align to TRBD1. There are 13 residues in the CDR3. Trimming at V came to 8 bases and at J to 6 bases, leaving 4 bases not matched to a gene. Germline V gives CDR1 WNHNN, CDR2 SYGVQD (reference sequence).

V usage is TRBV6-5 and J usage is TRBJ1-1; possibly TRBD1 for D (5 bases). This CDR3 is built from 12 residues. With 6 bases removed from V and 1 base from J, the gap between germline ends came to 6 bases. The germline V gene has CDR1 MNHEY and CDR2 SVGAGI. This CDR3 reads CASRQGNTEAFF. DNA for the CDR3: TGTGCCAGCAGGCAGGGGAACACTGAAGCTTTCTTT.

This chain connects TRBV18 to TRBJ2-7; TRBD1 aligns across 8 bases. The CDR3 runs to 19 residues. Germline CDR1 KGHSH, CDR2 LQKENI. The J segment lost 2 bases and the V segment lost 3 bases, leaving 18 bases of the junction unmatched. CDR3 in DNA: TGTGCCAGCTCACCGCTTCGAACCACAGGACAGGGAATAACCTACGAGCAGTACTTC. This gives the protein CASSPLRTTGQGITYEQYF.

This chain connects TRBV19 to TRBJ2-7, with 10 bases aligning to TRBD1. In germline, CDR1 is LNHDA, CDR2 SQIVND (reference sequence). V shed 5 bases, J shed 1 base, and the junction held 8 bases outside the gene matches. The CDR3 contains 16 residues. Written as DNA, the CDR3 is TGTGCCAGTAGTCGCGGAGGACAGGGGGGATCCTACGAGCAGTACTTC. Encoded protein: CASSRGGQGGSYEQYF.

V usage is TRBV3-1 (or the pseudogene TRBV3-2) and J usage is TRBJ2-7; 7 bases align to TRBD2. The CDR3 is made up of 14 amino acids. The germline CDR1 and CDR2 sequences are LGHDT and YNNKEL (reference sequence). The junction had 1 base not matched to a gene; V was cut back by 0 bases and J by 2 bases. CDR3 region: CASSQEAGAYEQYF. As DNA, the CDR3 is TGTGCCAGCAGCCAAGAGGCGGGGGCCTACGAGCAGTACTTC.

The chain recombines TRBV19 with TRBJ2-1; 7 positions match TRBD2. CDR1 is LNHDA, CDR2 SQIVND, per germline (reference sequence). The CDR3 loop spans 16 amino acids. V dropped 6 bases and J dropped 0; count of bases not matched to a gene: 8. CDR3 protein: CASSRDYRSSYNEQFF. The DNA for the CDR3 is TGTGCCAGTAGCCGGGACTACCGAAGCTCCTACAATGAGCAGTTCTTC.

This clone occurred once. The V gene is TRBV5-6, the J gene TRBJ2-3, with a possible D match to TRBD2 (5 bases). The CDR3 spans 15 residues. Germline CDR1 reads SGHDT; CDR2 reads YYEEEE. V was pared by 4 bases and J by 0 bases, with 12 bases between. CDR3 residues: CASSRSGSSTDTQYF. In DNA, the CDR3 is TGTGCCAGCAGCCGGAGCGGTTCTAGCACAGATACGCAGTATTTT.

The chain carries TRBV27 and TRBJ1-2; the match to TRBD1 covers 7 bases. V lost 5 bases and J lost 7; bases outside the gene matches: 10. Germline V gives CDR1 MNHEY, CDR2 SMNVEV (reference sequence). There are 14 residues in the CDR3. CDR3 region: CASSLGRQGGGYTF. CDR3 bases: TGTGCCAGCAGTCTGGGACGGCAGGGGGGTGGCTACACCTTC.

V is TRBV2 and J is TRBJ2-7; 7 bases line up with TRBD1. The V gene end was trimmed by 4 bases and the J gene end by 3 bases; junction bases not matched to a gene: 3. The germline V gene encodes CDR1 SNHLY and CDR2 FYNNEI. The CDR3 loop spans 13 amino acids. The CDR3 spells CASSGQGYYEQYF. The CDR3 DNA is TGTGCCAGCAGTGGACAGGGTTACTACGAGCAGTACTTC.

CDR3 nucleotide sequence: TGTGCCAGCAGCGTCCACAGGGTCGCTTTCTTT. Residues: CASSVHRVAFF. The gene calls are TRBV5-7 and TRBJ1-1; maybe TRBD1 (6 bases). TRBV5-7 is marked as an open reading frame, function uncertain. The CDR3 length is 11 residues. Trimming took off 4 bases at V and 11 bases at J, with 12 bases between the two ends.

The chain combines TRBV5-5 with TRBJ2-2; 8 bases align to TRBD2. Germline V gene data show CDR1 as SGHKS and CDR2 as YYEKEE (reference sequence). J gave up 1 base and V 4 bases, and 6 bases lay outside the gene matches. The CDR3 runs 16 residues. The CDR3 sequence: CASSPTGGWNTGELFF. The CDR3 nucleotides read TGTGCCAGCAGCCCGACGGGGGGGTGGAACACCGGGGAGCTGTTTTTT.

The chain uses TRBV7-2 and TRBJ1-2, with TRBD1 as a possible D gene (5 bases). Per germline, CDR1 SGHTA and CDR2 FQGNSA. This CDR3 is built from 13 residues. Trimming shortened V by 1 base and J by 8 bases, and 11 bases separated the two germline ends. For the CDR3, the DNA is TGTGCCAGCAGCTTAGGGGCGGGACGGGGCTACACCTTC. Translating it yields CASSLGAGRGYTF.

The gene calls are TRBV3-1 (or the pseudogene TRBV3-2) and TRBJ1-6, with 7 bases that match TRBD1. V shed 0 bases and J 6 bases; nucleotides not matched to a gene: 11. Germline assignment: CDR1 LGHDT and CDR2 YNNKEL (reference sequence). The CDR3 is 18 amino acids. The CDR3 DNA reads TGTGCCAGCAGCCAAGATAGAGGGACAGCTCTTCGTAATTCACCCCTCCACTTT. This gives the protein CASSQDRGTALRNSPLHF.

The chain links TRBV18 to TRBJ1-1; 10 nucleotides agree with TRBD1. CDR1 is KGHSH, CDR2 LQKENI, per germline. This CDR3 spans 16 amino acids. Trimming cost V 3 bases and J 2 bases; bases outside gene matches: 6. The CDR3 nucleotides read TGTGCCAGCTCACCTAGGACAGGGGGGATAAACACTGAAGCTTTCTTT. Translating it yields CASSPRTGGINTEAFF.

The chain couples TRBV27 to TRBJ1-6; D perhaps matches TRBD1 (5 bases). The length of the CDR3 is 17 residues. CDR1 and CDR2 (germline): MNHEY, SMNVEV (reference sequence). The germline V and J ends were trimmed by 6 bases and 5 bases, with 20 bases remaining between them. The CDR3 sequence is CASSRGVGIRNNSPLHF. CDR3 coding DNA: TGTGCCAGCAGCCGGGGGGTGGGGATACGGAATAATTCACCCCTCCACTTT.

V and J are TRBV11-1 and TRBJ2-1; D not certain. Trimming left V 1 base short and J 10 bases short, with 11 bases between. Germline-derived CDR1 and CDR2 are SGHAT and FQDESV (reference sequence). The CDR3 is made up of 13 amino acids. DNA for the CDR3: TGTGCCAGCAGCTTAGGGGCCCGCAAGGAGCAGTTCTTC. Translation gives CASSLGARKEQFF.

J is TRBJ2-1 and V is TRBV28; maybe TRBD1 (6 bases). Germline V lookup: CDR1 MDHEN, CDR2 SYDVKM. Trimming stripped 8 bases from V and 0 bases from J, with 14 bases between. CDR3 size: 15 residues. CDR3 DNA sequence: TGTGCCAGCGGGGGCGCGGACTTCTCCTACAATGAGCAGTTCTTC. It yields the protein CASGGADFSYNEQFF.

CDR3 in DNA: TGTGCCAGCAGCCAGGGGGCCTCCTACGAGCAGTACTTC. It yields the protein CASSQGASYEQYF. The gene calls are TRBV6-4 and TRBJ2-7, with TRBD1 matching over 8 bases. The length of the CDR3 is 13 residues. Germline V gene sequence: CDR1 MRHNA, CDR2 SNTAGT. V trimming: 6 bases; J trimming: 0 bases; junction bases outside the gene matches: 1.

The CDR3 DNA reads as TGTGCCAGTAGTCCCTGGGACAGGGCGAGAGGTTTTGAGCAGTTCTTC. Translating it yields CASSPWDRARGFEQFF. The rearrangement uses TRBV19 and TRBJ2-1; the match to TRBD1 covers 9 bases. With V trimmed by 5 bases and J by 9 bases, 14 bases remained unmatched. Germline assignment: CDR1 LNHDA and CDR2 SQIVND (reference sequence). CDR3 size: 16 residues.

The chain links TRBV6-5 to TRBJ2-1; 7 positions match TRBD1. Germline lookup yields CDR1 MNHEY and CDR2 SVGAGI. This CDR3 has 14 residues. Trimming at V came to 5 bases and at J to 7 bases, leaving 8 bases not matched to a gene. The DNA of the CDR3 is TGTGCCAGCAGTCCCCGGACAGGAGTTAATGAGCAGTTCTTC. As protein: CASSPRTGVNEQFF.

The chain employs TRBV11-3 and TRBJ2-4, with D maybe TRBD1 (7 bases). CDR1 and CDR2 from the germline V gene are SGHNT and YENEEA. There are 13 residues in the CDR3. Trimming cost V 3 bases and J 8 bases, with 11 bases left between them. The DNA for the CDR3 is TGTGCCAGCAGCTTCCAGGGGGAGGACATTCAGTACTTC. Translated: CASSFQGEDIQYF.

The CDR3: CASGQSGAAFF. The CDR3 coding sequence is TGTGCTAGTGGCCAGAGCGGCGCAGCTTTCTTT. The genes are TRBV12-5 and TRBJ1-1; D is uncertain. CDR1 and CDR2 (germline): LGHNT, FRNRAP. The V gene lost 6 bases and the J gene lost 10 bases, with 12 bases spanning the gap. The CDR3 loop spans 11 amino acids.

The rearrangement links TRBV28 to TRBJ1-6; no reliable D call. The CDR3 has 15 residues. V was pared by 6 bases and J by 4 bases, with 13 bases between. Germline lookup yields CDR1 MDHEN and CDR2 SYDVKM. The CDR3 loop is CASRPQQTYNSPLHF. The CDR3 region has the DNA TGTGCCAGCAGACCGCAACAAACGTATAATTCACCCCTCCACTTT.

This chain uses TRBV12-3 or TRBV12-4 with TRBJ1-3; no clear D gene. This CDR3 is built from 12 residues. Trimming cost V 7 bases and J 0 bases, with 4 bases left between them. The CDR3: CASKLSGNTIYF. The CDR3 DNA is TGTGCCAGCAAGCTCTCTGGAAACACCATATATTTT.

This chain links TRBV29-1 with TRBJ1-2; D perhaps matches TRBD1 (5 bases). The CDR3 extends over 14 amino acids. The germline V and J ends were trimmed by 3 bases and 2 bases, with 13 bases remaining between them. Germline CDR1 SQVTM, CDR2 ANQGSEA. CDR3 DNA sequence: TGCAGCGTTGACGGCGGGAAGGGGAACTATGGCTACACCTTC. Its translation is CSVDGGKGNYGYTF.

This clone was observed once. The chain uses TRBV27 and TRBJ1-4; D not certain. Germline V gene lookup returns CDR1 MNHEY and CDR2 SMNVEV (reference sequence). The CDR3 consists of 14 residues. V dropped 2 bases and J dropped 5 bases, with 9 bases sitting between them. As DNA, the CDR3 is TGTGCCAGCAGTTTAGGGCAGATCAATGAAAAACTGTTTTTT. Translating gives CASSLGQINEKLFF.

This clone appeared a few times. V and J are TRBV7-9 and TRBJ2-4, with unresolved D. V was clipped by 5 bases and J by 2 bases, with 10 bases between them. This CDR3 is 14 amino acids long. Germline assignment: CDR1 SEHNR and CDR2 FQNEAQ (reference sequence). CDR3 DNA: TGTGCCAGCAGCCCGACTCCTCCCAAAAACATTCAGTACTTC. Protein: CASSPTPPKNIQYF. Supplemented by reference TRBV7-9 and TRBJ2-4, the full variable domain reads DTGVSQNPRHKITKRGQNVTFRCDPISEHNRLYWYRQTLGQGPEFLTYFQNEAQLEKSRLLSDRFSAERPKGSFSTLEIQRTEQGDSAMYLCASSPTPPKNIQYFGAGTRLSVL.